A single sample gave rise to the 22 T cell receptor beta chains below, sequenced in a study of shared clonotypes between healthy human individuals. Sequencing used immunoSEQ multiplex PCR; TCRdb keeps in-frame clones, though not all of them. The repertoire holds a few million clones, with more than 80% as singletons. Sequencing was performed on naive CD4+ T cells from PBMCs. Subset in this sample: CD45RA+ positively selected. The receptors here all came from a man aged 18 to 35 in good health. Some clones in this sample may be carry-over from other donors' samples.

This chain connects TRBV10-3 to TRBJ1-2; TRBD1 agrees at 7 bases. In germline, CDR1 is ENHRY, CDR2 SYGVKD. This CDR3 region has 13 residues. The V gene end was trimmed by 4 bases and the J gene end by 4 bases; junction bases not matched to a gene: 3. This CDR3 is CAISGGGRYGYTF. The CDR3, as DNA: TGTGCCATCAGTGGAGGGGGCCGCTATGGCTACACCTTC.

This sequence joins TRBV4-3 and TRBJ1-2; no firm D call. The germline V and J ends were trimmed by 0 bases and 0 bases, with 11 bases remaining between them. This CDR3 comprises 16 residues. Germline loops: CDR1 LGHNA, CDR2 YSLEER. In nucleotides, the CDR3 is TGCGCCAGCAGCCAAGAGAGGCAGGCTGCTAACTATGGCTACACCTTC. It yields the protein CASSQERQAANYGYTF.

The V gene is TRBV20-1, the J gene TRBJ2-4; no firm D call. V was shortened by 6 bases and J by 6 bases, with 9 bases between the two germline ends. Germline V gene lookup returns CDR1 DFQATT and CDR2 SNEGSKA (reference sequence). The CDR3 is 11 residues long. DNA of the CDR3: TGCAGTGCGGGTAGTCTAAACATTCAGTACTTC. This codes for CSAGSLNIQYF.

The chain joins TRBV7-2 to TRBJ2-4; the match to TRBD2 covers 9 bases. V dropped 1 base and J dropped 3; count of bases not matched to a gene: 10. Germline-derived CDR1 and CDR2 are SGHTA and FQGNSA. The CDR3 extends over 18 amino acids. The CDR3 region is CASSLGGLASTGKNIQYF. The CDR3 DNA is TGTGCCAGCAGCTTAGGAGGACTAGCGTCAACGGGCAAAAACATTCAGTACTTC.

The rearrangement links TRBV9 to TRBJ2-7; 8 bases fit TRBD2. Germline loops: CDR1 SGDLS, CDR2 YYNGEE. This CDR3 has 14 residues. The V gene end was trimmed by 0 bases and the J gene end by 6 bases; junction bases not matched to a gene: 5. CDR3 bases: TGTGCCAGCAGCGTAGGGCGGGGGGCAGGCGAGCAGTACTTC. Translation: CASSVGRGAGEQYF.

This chain uses TRBV5-3 with TRBJ2-4; weak D call: TRBD1 (6 bases). TRBV5-3 qualifies as an ORF whose function is uncertain. Trimming stripped 0 bases from V and 0 bases from J, with 22 bases between. The CDR3 runs to 20 residues. The CDR3 sequence is CARSLAGQNKRRLAKNIQYF. The CDR3 DNA is TGTGCCAGAAGCTTGGCCGGACAGAACAAGAGGCGACTAGCCAAAAACATTCAGTACTTC.

V gene TRBV5-1 combines with J gene TRBJ1-2; 11 bases are shared with TRBD1. J lost 4 bases, V lost 3 bases, and 14 bases had no gene match. CDR1 and CDR2 (germline): SGHRS, YFSETQ. The CDR3 loop spans 18 amino acids. DNA of the CDR3: TGCGCCAGCAGCTCCCAACCTCCCGGGACAGGGGGTACCTATGGCTACACCTTC. This sequence encodes CASSSQPPGTGGTYGYTF.

V usage is TRBV9 and J usage is TRBJ2-7, with 11 bases matching TRBD2. CDR1 is SGDLS and CDR2 is YYNGEE in the germline V gene. J gave up 1 base and V 4 bases, and 16 bases lay outside the gene matches. The CDR3 is made up of 19 amino acids. The CDR3 DNA is TGTGCCAGCAGCCCACACAGTCGGCCGGGACTAGCGGTATCCTACGAGCAGTACTTC. Translated: CASSPHSRPGLAVSYEQYF.

The J gene is TRBJ2-5, the V gene TRBV9, with 7 bases aligning to TRBD1. Trimming took 4 bases from V and 0 from J; bases not matched to a gene: 6. Per germline, CDR1 SGDLS and CDR2 YYNGEE. The CDR3 contains 15 residues. The DNA for the CDR3 is TGTGCCAGCAGCTCGGGGACAGTCAACCAAGAGACCCAGTACTTC. Translation gives CASSSGTVNQETQYF. The full variable domain, with the rest looked up from reference TRBV9 and TRBJ2-5, is DSGVTQTPKHLITATGQRVTLRCSPRSGDLSVYWYQQSLDQGLQFLIQYYNGEERAKGNILERFSAQQFPDLHSELNLSSLELGDSALYFCASSSGTVNQETQYFGPGTRLLVL.

J is TRBJ2-5 and V is TRBV7-9; no clear D gene. V was shortened by 3 bases and J by 2 bases, with 7 bases between the two germline ends. The CDR3 totals 13 residues. Per the germline V gene, CDR1 is SEHNR and CDR2 is FQNEAQ (reference sequence). The DNA of the CDR3 is TGTGCCAGCAGCTTCTGGGGACAAGAGACCCAGTACTTC. It codes for CASSFWGQETQYF.

V gene TRBV5-6 combines with J gene TRBJ1-1; D gene ambiguous. The germline gives CDR1 SGHDT, CDR2 YYEEEE. The CDR3 runs to 17 residues. V was shortened by 1 base and J by 3 bases, with 19 bases between the two germline ends. The CDR3: CASSLPSWRRWDTEAFF. CDR3 in DNA: TGTGCCAGCAGCTTGCCCAGCTGGAGGCGTTGGGACACTGAAGCTTTCTTT.

The V and J genes are TRBV6-5 and TRBJ2-7; 10 positions match TRBD2. CDR3 length: 16 residues. Germline assignment: CDR1 MNHEY and CDR2 SVGAGI. Trimming took 2 bases from V and 0 from J; bases not matched to a gene: 4. CDR3 in amino acids: CASSYPASGGSYEQYF. The CDR3 DNA sequence: TGTGCCAGCAGTTACCCTGCTAGCGGGGGCTCCTACGAGCAGTACTTC.

This chain uses TRBV7-2 with TRBJ1-2; the match to TRBD1 covers 8 bases. Germline V lookup: CDR1 SGHTA, CDR2 FQGNSA. J lost 4 bases, V lost 3 bases, and 7 bases had no gene match. This CDR3 region has 15 residues. CDR3 coding DNA: TGTGCCAGCAGCTTCCAGGGGGCCGAGGGCTATGGCTACACCTTC. Residues: CASSFQGAEGYGYTF.

This clone appeared once. The rearrangement uses TRBV11-1 and TRBJ2-3, with D possibly TRBD2 on 5 matching bases. This CDR3 contains 14 residues. The germline CDR1 and CDR2 sequences are SGHAT and FQDESV (reference sequence). V was clipped by 6 bases and J by 0 bases, with 10 bases between them. The CDR3: CASSSRDSTDTQYF. CDR3 DNA: TGTGCCAGCAGTTCTCGGGATAGCACAGATACGCAGTATTTT.

This chain joins TRBV28 and TRBJ1-5, with D possibly TRBD1 on 5 matching bases. The germline V gene has CDR1 MDHEN and CDR2 SYDVKM. There are 15 residues in the CDR3. V was trimmed by 5 bases and J by 4 bases, leaving 15 bases between them. The CDR3 DNA follows: TGTGCCAGCAGTCCCCCGGGACCGTTAAATCAGCCCCAGCATTTT. Translation gives CASSPPGPLNQPQHF. The whole variable domain, remainder taken from reference TRBV28 and TRBJ1-5, is DVKVTQSSRYLVKRTGEKVFLECVQDMDHENMFWYRQDPGLGLRLIYFSYDVKMKEKGDIPEGYSVSREKKERFSLILESASTNQTSMYLCASSPPGPLNQPQHFGDGTRLSIL.

A single count supports this clone. The chain carries TRBV9 and TRBJ2-3; 12 bases agree with TRBD2. The J segment lost 5 bases and the V segment lost 0 bases, leaving 10 bases of the junction unmatched. Per germline, CDR1 SGDLS and CDR2 YYNGEE. The CDR3 sequence is 18 residues long. CDR3 DNA sequence: TGTGCCAGCAGCGTAGGAACGTCGACTAGCGGGAGAATAGATACGCAGTATTTT. As protein: CASSVGTSTSGRIDTQYF.

The CDR3: CASSLVPHYEQYF. CDR3 DNA: TGTGCCAGCAGCTTAGTCCCCCATTACGAGCAGTACTTC. The rearrangement uses TRBV7-9 and TRBJ2-7; no definite D call. Trimming took 1 base from V and 4 from J, leaving 8 bases between them. The CDR3 runs 13 residues. Germline CDR1 is SEHNR and CDR2 is FQNEAQ (reference sequence).

This chain uses TRBV14 with TRBJ1-2; D unclear. Germline CDR1 reads SGHDN; CDR2 reads FVKESK. The CDR3 has 16 amino acids. V dropped 2 bases and J dropped 6 bases, with 19 bases sitting between them. In nucleotides, the CDR3 is TGTGCCAGCAGCCAAAACTCGGCGGTCCGAACGGATGGCTACACCTTC. Translation gives CASSQNSAVRTDGYTF.

In regard to this clone: At one end, the junction sequence differs from germline, possibly due to a read error. The chain couples TRBV15 to TRBJ2-1; 10 bases fit TRBD1. The CDR3 covers 14 residues. Germline values: CDR1 LNHNV, CDR2 YYDKDF (reference sequence). This CDR3 reads CATSRQGAYNGQFF. CDR3 sequence (DNA): TGTGCCACCTCGAGACAGGGGGCTTACAATGGGCAGTTCTTC.

The J gene is TRBJ2-7, the V gene TRBV5-1; D is perhaps TRBD2 (6 bases). Germline lookup yields CDR1 SGHRS and CDR2 YFSETQ. Between the trimmed V and J ends, which lost 3 bases and 0 bases, there was a span of 16 bases. The CDR3 sequence is 16 residues long. CDR3 bases: TGCGCCAGCAGCTCAGGATCGAGCGGGTACTCCTACGAGCAGTACTTC. Its translation: CASSSGSSGYSYEQYF.

This clone was detected once. This rearrangement joins TRBV29-1 to TRBJ1-1, with D perhaps matching TRBD1 (6 bases). CDR3 length equals 12 residues. The germline V gene encodes CDR1 SQVTM and CDR2 ANQGSEA. CDR3: CRAHDGGLEAFF. The CDR3 DNA is TGCCGCGCTCACGACGGGGGCCTTGAAGCTTTCTTT.

J is TRBJ2-7 and V is TRBV5-4, with TRBD1 matching 7 bases. The J segment lost 6 bases and the V segment lost 3 bases, leaving 9 bases of the junction unmatched. CDR3 length: 14 residues. Germline CDR1 reads SGHNT; CDR2 reads YYREEE (reference sequence). CDR3 protein: CASSSGTEPLEQYF. The CDR3 nucleotides are TGTGCCAGCAGCTCCGGGACAGAGCCTCTCGAGCAGTACTTC.